Sequencing of this T cell receptor beta chain was carried out in a study of shared clonotypes between healthy human individuals. The overall study: Three plates were used per donor for CD4 naive, three for CD4 memory, two for CD8 naive and one for CD8 memory.

The CDR3 is 15 amino acids. From germline, CDR1 is LGHNA and CDR2 YSLEER. V lost 0 bases and J 0 bases, leaving 6 bases between the germline ends. The protocol was immunoSEQ multiplex PCR, while the TCRdb copy is restricted to in-frame clones and leaves out a portion. The sample carries some 2.1 million clones, 85% to 95% recorded once. The receptor's source is a man aged 18 to 30 in good health. The gene calls are TRBV4-3 and TRBJ1-5, with D unresolved. Source material: naive CD4+ T cells sorted from blood. Noted subset: CD45RA+ positively selected. DNA for the CDR3: TGCGCCAGCAGCCAAGATAAGTATAGCAATCAGCCCCAGCATTTT. Its translation is CASSQDKYSNQPQHF.